Listed here are 32 T cell receptor beta chains from one sample, sequenced in a study of blood T cells in healthy people across ages. PCR was performed a second time for about 7 to 12 cycles using a sample-barcoded 5' primer and a J-beta primer mix. One entry per CDR3 protein results from TCRdb running MiXCR on the 5' RACE reads. The data contain hundreds of thousands of distinct CDR3 sequences, approximately 50% of them singletons. What was sequenced was blood. Every receptor here comes from a man aged 55-75 years in good health.

This clonotype was observed a handful of times. The rearrangement links TRBV9 to TRBJ1-1, with D unclear. CDR3 length: 15 residues. Between the trimmed V and J ends, which lost 1 base and 1 base, there was a span of 11 bases. Germline assignment: CDR1 SGDLS and CDR2 YYNGEE. Written as DNA, the CDR3 is TGTGCCAGCAGCGTACGCGATGGGGAGAACACTGAAGCTTTCTTT. Its protein is CASSVRDGENTEAFF. Full variable domain (missing parts from reference TRBV9 and TRBJ1-1): DSGVTQTPKHLITATGQRVTLRCSPRSGDLSVYWYQQSLDQGLQFLIQYYNGEERAKGNILERFSAQQFPDLHSELNLSSLELGDSALYFCASSVRDGENTEAFFGQGTRLTVV.

This sequence joins TRBV20-1 and TRBJ1-5, with 8 bases aligning to TRBD1. The germline V gene encodes CDR1 DFQATT and CDR2 SNEGSKA (reference sequence). CDR3 length equals 13 residues. V dropped 7 bases and J dropped 6; count of bases not matched to a gene: 8. The CDR3: CSVDRGWGQPQHF. DNA of the CDR3: TGCAGTGTCGACAGGGGTTGGGGTCAGCCCCAGCATTTT.

The chain links TRBV18 to TRBJ2-3, with a tentative D call TRBD2 (5 bases). The V gene lost 0 bases and the J gene lost 4 bases, with 11 bases spanning the gap. CDR3 size: 15 residues. Germline CDR1 KGHSH, CDR2 LQKENI. CDR3 residues: CASSPPSLEADTQYF. CDR3 DNA sequence: TGTGCCAGCTCACCACCATCGTTGGAGGCAGATACGCAGTATTTT.

This chain uses TRBV5-1 with TRBJ1-6, with 8 bases aligning to TRBD1. Germline V gene data show CDR1 as SGHRS and CDR2 as YFSETQ. The CDR3 consists of 15 residues. V shed 4 bases and J 9 bases; nucleotides not matched to a gene: 9. As DNA, the CDR3 is TGCGCCAGCAGCATCGGACAGGGAGGGAGTTCACCCCTCCACTTT. Translated, it gives CASSIGQGGSSPLHF.

This sequence joins TRBV5-1 and TRBJ2-3; the match to TRBD2 covers 9 bases. CDR1 and CDR2 from the germline V gene are SGHRS and YFSETQ. J was trimmed by 7 bases and V by 4 bases; bases with no gene match: 7. The CDR3 has 14 residues. As DNA, the CDR3 is TGCGCCAGCAGCGTGGGGACTAGCCCCTATACGCAGTATTTT. This codes for CASSVGTSPYTQYF.

The chain joins TRBV5-1 to TRBJ2-3; unclear D gene. The CDR3 consists of 14 residues. The V gene's germline CDR1 is SGHRS and CDR2 YFSETQ. V was cut by 0 bases and J by 2 bases, with 7 bases left in between. CDR3 DNA sequence: TGCGCCAGCAGCTTGGACGGCTACACAGATACGCAGTATTTT. Residues: CASSLDGYTDTQYF.

This clonotype has a handful of counts. V is TRBV7-2 and J is TRBJ1-2, with a possible D match to TRBD1 (6 bases). Trimming removed 4 bases at V and 3 bases at J, with 18 bases between. In germline, CDR1 is SGHTA, CDR2 FQGNSA. The CDR3 length is 16 residues. CDR3 DNA sequence: TGTGCCAGCAGCTCGGGGGGGCTCACAGGGCACTATGGCTACACCTTC. Amino acid sequence: CASSSGGLTGHYGYTF.

The V call is TRBV6-5, the J call TRBJ1-6, with 8 nucleotides matching TRBD1. The J segment lost 10 bases and the V segment lost 6 bases, leaving 5 bases of the junction unmatched. Per germline, CDR1 MNHEY and CDR2 SVGAGI. There are 13 residues in the CDR3. This CDR3 reads CASSSTGVSPLHF. The CDR3 DNA reads as TGTGCCAGCAGCTCGACAGGGGTGTCACCCCTCCACTTT.

The V gene is TRBV25-1, the J gene TRBJ2-6; tentatively, D is TRBD1 (6 bases). With 7 bases removed from V and 1 base from J, the gap between germline ends came to 14 bases. The germline CDR1 and CDR2 sequences are MGHDK and SYGVNS. This CDR3 spans 16 amino acids. This CDR3 reads CASTGTRASGANVLTF. The CDR3 DNA follows: TGTGCCAGCACCGGGACAAGGGCATCTGGGGCCAACGTCCTGACTTTC.

V is TRBV2 and J is TRBJ1-6, with 9 bases aligning to TRBD1. The V segment lost 3 bases and the J segment 7 bases; nucleotides outside the gene matches: 4. The CDR3 sequence is 15 residues long. CDR1 is SNHLY, CDR2 FYNNEI, per germline. DNA for the CDR3: TGTGCCAGCAGTGAGGGGACAGGGAGCAATTCACCCCTCCACTTT. This gives the protein CASSEGTGSNSPLHF.

V gene TRBV11-2 combines with J gene TRBJ2-3; D is unclear. Germline CDR1 is SGHAT and CDR2 is FQNNGV. This CDR3 comprises 14 residues. Trimming took 1 base from V and 0 from J, leaving 5 bases between them. The DNA for the CDR3 is TGTGCCAGCAGCTTAGCTAGGAGCACAGATACGCAGTATTTT. Translation: CASSLARSTDTQYF.

The chain is built from TRBV7-3 and TRBJ2-3; 12 positions agree with TRBD2. Trimming removed 5 bases from V and 0 bases from J; junction bases left unmatched: 3. This CDR3 is 16 amino acids long. Germline lookup yields CDR1 SGHTA and CDR2 FQGTGA. The CDR3: CASSILAGGSTDTQYF. CDR3 nucleotide sequence: TGTGCCAGCAGCATACTAGCGGGGGGCAGCACAGATACGCAGTATTTT.

In the case of this clonotype: A read error may account for a junction end that differs from germline. The V call is TRBV2, the J call TRBJ2-1; possibly TRBD1 for D (6 bases). The CDR3 sequence is 15 residues long. Germline values: CDR1 SNHLY, CDR2 FYNNEI. The CDR3 sequence: CVSRAQGIPYNEQFF. DNA of the CDR3: TGTGTCAGCAGGGCTCAGGGGATCCCCTACAATGAGCAGTTCTTC.

V gene TRBV29-1 combines with J gene TRBJ2-2; D perhaps matches TRBD1 (5 bases). Germline-derived CDR1 and CDR2 are SQVTM and ANQGSEA. Trimming removed 6 bases from V and 0 bases from J, with 14 bases in between. CDR3 length equals 15 residues. The CDR3 is CSVLRGGSNTGELFF. CDR3 DNA sequence: TGCAGCGTCCTAAGGGGCGGATCGAACACCGGGGAGCTGTTTTTT.

V usage is TRBV6-6 and J usage is TRBJ2-7; D is perhaps TRBD1 (6 bases). The V and J ends lost 6 bases and 6 bases respectively, with 15 bases between them. The CDR3 length is 13 residues. The germline CDR1 and CDR2 sequences are MNHNY and SVGAGI (reference sequence). The CDR3 loop reads CASSQGQSSEQYF. The CDR3 region has the DNA TGTGCCAGCAGCCAAGGACAGTCTTCCGAGCAGTACTTC.

This clonotype was recorded a few times. V gene TRBV20-1 combines with J gene TRBJ2-1, with D perhaps matching TRBD1 (6 bases). The CDR3 totals 13 residues. CDR1 is DFQATT and CDR2 is SNEGSKA in the germline V gene (reference sequence). In DNA form, the CDR3 reads TGCAGCGTAGACAGGAGTATTTACAATGAGCAGTTCTTC. Its protein is CSVDRSIYNEQFF.

V is TRBV3-1 and J is TRBJ2-2, with 8 bases fitting TRBD2. The CDR3 runs to 15 residues. Germline CDR1 is LGHDT and CDR2 is YNNKEL (reference sequence). The V and J ends lost 2 bases and 7 bases, in that order; junction bases with no gene match: 6. The CDR3 DNA is TGTGCCAGCAGCCAAAGGCGGGGGGCGCACGGGGAGCTGTTTTTT. Protein product: CASSQRRGAHGELFF.

This chain uses TRBV20-1 with TRBJ1-6, with 7 nucleotides matching TRBD1. The V gene end was trimmed by 4 bases and the J gene end by 8 bases; junction bases not matched to a gene: 5. The germline V gene has CDR1 DFQATT and CDR2 SNEGSKA (reference sequence). The CDR3 runs to 13 residues. The CDR3 region has the DNA TGCAGTGCTAAGTTAACAGGGGATTCACCCCTCCACTTT. Protein: CSAKLTGDSPLHF.

The V gene is TRBV3-1, the J gene TRBJ2-1; no clear D. Trimming left V 1 base short and J 0 bases short, with 10 bases between. CDR1 is LGHDT and CDR2 is YNNKEL in the germline V gene (reference sequence). This CDR3 has 16 residues. The CDR3 bases are TGTGCCAGCAGCCAAGCTGTGACCCGCTCCTACAATGAGCAGTTCTTC. It codes for CASSQAVTRSYNEQFF.

The chain combines TRBV10-3 with TRBJ1-6; D uncertain. CDR1 and CDR2 from the germline V gene are ENHRY and SYGVKD. This CDR3 region has 15 residues. V was pared by 4 bases and J by 6 bases, with 13 bases between. The CDR3 protein is CAISGAPESNSPLHF. CDR3 DNA sequence: TGTGCCATCAGTGGGGCCCCGGAAAGTAATTCACCCCTCCACTTT.

V gene TRBV5-1 combines with J gene TRBJ2-5; 8 positions match TRBD1. Germline loops: CDR1 SGHRS, CDR2 YFSETQ. This CDR3 region has 14 residues. Losses at the gene ends were 4 bases for V and 6 bases for J; bases not matched to a gene: 8. The CDR3 DNA reads TGCGCCAGCAGCCCGCAAGGACAGGGAAAGACCCAGTACTTC. Its protein is CASSPQGQGKTQYF.

The chain is built from TRBV10-3 and TRBJ2-1; D is undetermined. The CDR3 consists of 16 residues. V dropped 4 bases and J dropped 0 bases, with 13 bases sitting between them. Per the germline V gene, CDR1 is ENHRY and CDR2 is SYGVKD. This chain's CDR3 is CAISAANRRSYNEQFF. The DNA of the CDR3 is TGTGCCATCAGTGCCGCCAACAGACGCTCCTACAATGAGCAGTTCTTC.

The rearrangement joins TRBV20-1 to TRBJ2-7; tentatively, D is TRBD1 (6 bases). The end of the DNA aligns better with TRBJ2-5, so the J call may be wrong. Germline CDR1 DFQATT, CDR2 SNEGSKA (reference sequence). The CDR3 sequence is 13 residues long. CDR3 in DNA: TGCAGTGCTAGAGCCCAGGGGCGGGAGACCCAGTACTTC. Its protein product is CSARAQGRETQYF.

The V call is TRBV6-1, the J call TRBJ2-5; 8 bases line up with TRBD1. The CDR3 loop spans 14 amino acids. Germline assignment: CDR1 MNHNS and CDR2 SASEGT. After removal of 7 bases from V and 4 bases from J, the junction contained 8 bases not matched to a gene. CDR3 protein: CASTTGASGETQYF. CDR3 DNA sequence: TGTGCCAGCACGACAGGGGCAAGTGGAGAGACCCAGTACTTC.

The CDR3 loop reads CATSDPDSATTDTQYF. The CDR3 region has the DNA TGTGCCACCAGTGACCCTGACAGCGCCACCACAGATACGCAGTATTTT. The chain links TRBV24-1 to TRBJ2-3, with D maybe TRBD1 (5 bases). Germline V gene lookup returns CDR1 KGHDR and CDR2 SFDVKD. The CDR3 totals 16 residues. The V end lost 4 bases, the J end lost 2 bases, and 15 bases lay between the germline ends.

This clonotype has a handful of counts. V and J are TRBV9 and TRBJ1-2, with 9 bases lining up with TRBD1. The CDR3 runs to 13 residues. CDR1 SGDLS and CDR2 YYNGEE come from the germline V gene. With V trimmed by 3 bases and J by 6 bases, 3 bases remained unmatched. The CDR3 bases are TGTGCCAGCAGCGAAGGACAGGGGAATGGCTACACCTTC. This sequence encodes CASSEGQGNGYTF.

The chain recombines TRBV3-1 with TRBJ2-7; no firm D call. V was shortened by 0 bases and J by 2 bases, with 11 bases between the two germline ends. This CDR3 is 15 amino acids long. CDR1 and CDR2 (germline): LGHDT, YNNKEL (reference sequence). The CDR3 here is CASSQDFAVAYEQYF. The CDR3 DNA is TGTGCCAGCAGCCAAGATTTCGCGGTAGCCTACGAGCAGTACTTC.

The chain uses TRBV19 and TRBJ2-6, with no clear D. The CDR3 has 16 amino acids. Per germline, CDR1 LNHDA and CDR2 SQIVND (reference sequence). V was shortened by 5 bases and J by 2 bases, with 13 bases between the two germline ends. CDR3 sequence: CASSATYTAGANVLTF. Written as DNA, the CDR3 is TGTGCCAGTAGTGCCACGTACACGGCTGGGGCCAACGTCCTGACTTTC.

The chain couples TRBV7-6 to TRBJ2-3, with TRBD2 identical over 10 bases. V trimming: 1 base; J trimming: 8 bases; junction bases outside the gene matches: 9. The CDR3 spans 16 residues. Per the germline V gene, CDR1 is SGHVS and CDR2 is FNYEAQ. This CDR3 reads CASSLGQRGGLGTQYF. Here the CDR3 DNA reads TGTGCCAGCAGCTTAGGACAGCGGGGGGGTTTAGGTACGCAGTATTTT.

The gene calls are TRBV5-1 and TRBJ2-1, with 7 bases aligning to TRBD1. The germline gives CDR1 SGHRS, CDR2 YFSETQ. The V gene end was trimmed by 0 bases and the J gene end by 7 bases; junction bases not matched to a gene: 4. The CDR3 has 14 residues. CDR3 sequence reads: CASSLEGTVNEQFF. DNA of the CDR3: TGCGCCAGCAGCTTGGAGGGGACAGTTAATGAGCAGTTCTTC.

Remarks on this clonotype: Sequence at one end of the junction differs from germline and may be a read error. The gene calls are TRBV6-1 and TRBJ1-2; TRBD1 matches 8 bases. CDR1 is MNHNS, CDR2 SASEGT, per germline. The CDR3 loop spans 15 amino acids. CDR3 nucleotides: TGTGCCAGCAGCGAAGCAGGGGGCGCGAACTATGGCTACACCTTC. Translated: CASSEAGGANYGYTF.

The chain employs TRBV6-5 and TRBJ2-7, with D perhaps matching TRBD1 (6 bases). Germline-derived CDR1 and CDR2 are MNHEY and SVGAGI. CDR3 length: 14 amino acids. V was trimmed by 10 bases and J by 4 bases, leaving 20 bases between them. As DNA, the CDR3 is TGTGCCACACCCCAGGGGAGAGAGGTATACGAGCAGTACTTC. It encodes CATPQGREVYEQYF.